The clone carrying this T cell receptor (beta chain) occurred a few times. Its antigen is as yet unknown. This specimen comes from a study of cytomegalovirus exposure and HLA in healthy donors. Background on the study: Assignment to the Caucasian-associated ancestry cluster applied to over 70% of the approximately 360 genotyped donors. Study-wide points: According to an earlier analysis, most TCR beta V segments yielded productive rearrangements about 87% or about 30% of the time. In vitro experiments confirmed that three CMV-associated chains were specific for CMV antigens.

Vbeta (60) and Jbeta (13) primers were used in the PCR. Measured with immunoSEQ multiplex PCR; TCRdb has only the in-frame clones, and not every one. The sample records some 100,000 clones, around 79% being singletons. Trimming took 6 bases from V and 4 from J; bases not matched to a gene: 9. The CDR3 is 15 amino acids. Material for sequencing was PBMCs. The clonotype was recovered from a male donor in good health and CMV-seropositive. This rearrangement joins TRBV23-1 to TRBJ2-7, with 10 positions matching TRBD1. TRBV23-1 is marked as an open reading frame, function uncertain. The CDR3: CASRSRQGATYEQYF. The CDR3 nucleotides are TGCGCCAGCAGATCCCGACAGGGGGCGACTTACGAGCAGTACTTC.